The present T cell receptor beta chain was sequenced within a study of T cells in Graves' hyperthyroidism and ophthalmopathy. Germline V gene sequence: CDR1 WSHSY, CDR2 SAAADI. The CDR3 has 13 residues. V trimming: 6 bases; J trimming: 5 bases; junction bases outside the gene matches: 4. Whole-study results and caveats: A 13 V-J signature model discriminated ophthalmopathy versus stable hyperthyroidism. Onset of ophthalmopathy came a median about 6.5 months after the model predicted it.

There were TCR beta CDR3 regions amplified from RNA transcripts. With the HTBI primer set, the TCR CDR3 went through a first round of RT-PCR. TCRdb passed the multiplex PCR reads through MiXCR, listing each CDR3 protein once. The sample carries more than 500,000 distinct CDR3 sequences, about 45% recorded once. This clonotype was seen only a few times. No antigen is known for it. The sequenced sample consisted of peripheral blood or thyroid tissue (not recorded which). This chain links TRBV10-2 with TRBJ2-5; TRBD1 matches at 9 bases. This TCR derives from an adult woman with Graves' disease, either hyperthyroidism or ophthalmopathy (not recorded which). CDR3 bases: TGCGCCAGCAGGAACAGGGGGCAGGAGACCCAGTACTTC. It yields the protein CASRNRGQETQYF.